These T cell receptor beta chains were read from a single sample in a study of cytomegalovirus exposure and HLA in healthy donors. Some clones are missing from TCRdb's copy, which holds only in-frame ones; the method was immunoSEQ multiplex PCR. Found here are roughly 110,000 clones, roughly 82% of them singletons; the top ten hold 2% to 3%. The material sequenced was PBMCs. The source of these receptors is a man younger than 45 in good health and CMV-seropositive. CDR3s include the opening cysteine and the closing phenylalanine or tryptophan. The D gene is left open where the match is weak. The size field is filled for only some rows; it gives once, few, many or a size class.

clone_size	v_call	d_call	j_call	cdr3_aa	cdr3_nt
NA	TRBV5-8	NA	TRBJ1-2	CASSTDRPYNYGYTF	TGTGCCAGCAGCACCGACAGACCTTATAACTATGGCTACACCTTC
few	TRBV7-9	TRBD2	TRBJ2-5	CASSPLTSGTYQETQYF	TGTGCCAGCAGCCCCTTGACTAGCGGGACATACCAAGAGACCCAGTACTTC
NA	TRBV6-5	NA	TRBJ1-2	CASSPNEGGYTF	TGTGCCAGCAGCCCCAATGAGGGTGGCTACACCTTC
NA	TRBV9	TRBD1	TRBJ2-6	CATGTGNSGANGLTF	TGTGCCACCGGGACAGGCAACTCTGGGGCCAACGGCCTGACTTTC
NA	TRBV14	NA	TRBJ1-3	CASSQGRGGASGNTIYF	TGTGCCAGCAGCCAAGGGAGAGGGGGGGCCTCTGGAAACACCATATATTTT
NA	TRBV7-6	TRBD2	TRBJ2-2	CASSFSSGRNTGELFF	TGTGCCAGCAGCTTTTCTAGCGGGAGAAACACCGGGGAGCTGTTTTTT
NA	TRBV25-1	NA	TRBJ1-4	CASSEAGLEKLFF	TGTGCCAGCAGTGAGGCAGGATTGGAAAAACTGTTTTTT
NA	TRBV2	TRBD1	TRBJ1-1	CASSPGTVNTEAFF	TGTGCCAGCAGTCCCGGGACAGTGAACACTGAAGCTTTCTTT
few	TRBV5-1	TRBD1	TRBJ1-2	CASSTAGQGQSDYGYTF	TGCGCCAGCAGCACCGCGGGACAGGGCCAAAGTGACTATGGCTACACCTTC
few	TRBV6-6	TRBD2	TRBJ2-7	CASSGGDMNEQYF	TGTGCCAGCTCGGGAGGGGATATGAACGAGCAGTACTTC
NA	TRBV2	NA	TRBJ1-5	CASSPGQTYSNQPQHF	TGTGCCAGCAGCCCCGGACAGACTTATAGCAATCAGCCCCAGCATTTT
NA	TRBV2	NA	TRBJ1-5	CASSPDRTGQPQHF	TGTGCCAGCAGTCCAGACAGAACCGGTCAGCCCCAGCATTTT
few	TRBV6-5	NA	TRBJ1-1	CASSPEGDIAEAFF	TGTGCCAGCAGTCCCGAGGGGGATATCGCTGAAGCTTTCTTT
NA	TRBV4-1	NA	TRBJ1-1	CASSPREVNTEAFF	TGCGCCAGCAGCCCCCGGGAAGTGAACACTGAAGCTTTCTTT
NA	TRBV5-1	TRBD2	TRBJ2-1	CASSLGRGGNNEQFF	TGCGCCAGCAGCTTGGGCCGGGGGGGTAACAATGAGCAGTTCTTC
NA	TRBV6-4	TRBD2	TRBJ2-1	CASSDGSGGNEQFF	TGTGCCAGCAGTGACGGTAGCGGGGGCAATGAGCAGTTCTTC
NA	TRBV6-6	NA	TRBJ2-7	CASNGGWEQYF	TGTGCCAGCAATGGGGGCTGGGAGCAGTACTTC
few	TRBV7-8	TRBD2	TRBJ2-5	CASSLGTSGRQTQYF	TGTGCCAGCAGCCTAGGTACTAGCGGGAGGCAGACCCAGTACTTC
NA	TRBV9	NA	TRBJ1-3	CASSGPAGPLYF	TGTGCCAGCAGCGGCCCGGCAGGGCCGTTATATTTT
NA	TRBV29-1	NA	TRBJ2-4	CSVEIQGRGSQYF	TGCAGCGTTGAAATTCAAGGCAGGGGCAGTCAGTACTTC
few	TRBV28	TRBD1	TRBJ2-3	CASSLDRGRYTDTQYF	TGTGCCAGCAGTTTGGACAGGGGGCGATACACAGATACGCAGTATTTT
NA	TRBV7-9	NA	TRBJ1-1	CASSLETVGTEAFF	TGTGCCAGCAGCTTAGAAACAGTGGGCACTGAAGCTTTCTTT
NA	TRBV6-4	NA	TRBJ2-3	CASSDSAGGATDTQYF	TGTGCCAGCAGTGACTCGGCAGGAGGGGCCACAGATACGCAGTATTTT
few	TRBV7-9	NA	TRBJ2-1	CASSFSRAWRGNEQFF	TGTGCCAGCAGCTTTTCGCGGGCCTGGCGGGGCAATGAGCAGTTCTTC
NA	TRBV6-1	NA	TRBJ2-5	CASSSIETQYF	TGTGCCAGCAGTTCCATAGAGACCCAGTACTTC
NA	TRBV5-4	TRBD1	TRBJ1-2	CASSWTGNYGYTF	TGTGCCAGCAGCTGGACAGGGAACTATGGCTACACCTTC
few	TRBV10-1	TRBD2	TRBJ2-5	CASSPGLAETQYF	TGCGCCAGCAGTCCGGGACTAGCAGAGACCCAGTACTTC
once	TRBV7-8	NA	TRBJ2-3	CASSFLTSTDTQYF	TGTGCCAGCAGCTTTCTGACAAGCACAGATACGCAGTATTTT
few	TRBV6-5	TRBD1	TRBJ1-2	CASSYSGTGSYGYTF	TGTGCCAGCAGTTACTCAGGGACAGGGAGCTATGGCTACACCTTC
NA	TRBV7-3	NA	TRBJ1-1	CASSLTGSDTEAFF	TGTGCCAGCAGCTTAACCGGTTCCGACACTGAAGCTTTCTTT
NA	TRBV2	TRBD1	TRBJ1-2	CASSARETGTGTNYGYTF	TGTGCCAGCAGTGCCCGGGAGACAGGGACTGGAACAAACTATGGCTACACCTTC
few	TRBV4-1	TRBD1	TRBJ1-2	CASSQDRDGRGLGANYGYTF	TGCGCCAGCAGCCAAGATCGGGACGGGAGGGGGCTGGGAGCTAACTATGGCTACACCTTC
once	TRBV4-1	NA	TRBJ1-2	CASSQVGTGKGGYTF	TGCGCCAGCAGCCAAGTGGGAACAGGCAAGGGGGGCTACACCTTC
NA	TRBV19	NA	TRBJ2-5	CASTRVAGYQETQYF	TGTGCCAGTACGCGAGTGGCCGGGTACCAAGAGACCCAGTACTTC
NA	TRBV4-1	TRBD1	TRBJ2-1	CASREPGGKSYNEQFF	TGCGCCAGCAGGGAACCAGGGGGCAAATCCTACAATGAGCAGTTCTTC
NA	TRBV7-2	TRBD1	TRBJ1-2	CASSLGQPLFVGYTF	TGTGCCAGCAGCCTGGGACAGCCTCTTTTTGTTGGCTACACCTTC
NA	TRBV2	TRBD1	TRBJ1-6	CASSVLGQVNNSPLHF	TGTGCCAGCAGTGTACTAGGACAGGTGAATAATTCACCCCTCCACTTT
NA	TRBV7-6	NA	TRBJ1-5	CASSLDGNQPQHF	TGTGCCAGCAGCTTAGACGGGAATCAGCCCCAGCATTTT
NA	TRBV2	NA	TRBJ1-5	CASSSRVEYSNQPQHF	TGTGCCAGCAGTTCCCGAGTTGAGTATAGCAATCAGCCCCAGCATTTT
NA	TRBV7-9	TRBD2	TRBJ2-3	CASSLTSGGATDTQYF	TGTGCCAGCAGCTTGACTAGCGGGGGGGCCACAGATACGCAGTATTTT
NA	TRBV6-1	NA	TRBJ1-1	CASSHASGVEAFF	TGTGCCAGCAGCCACGCCTCAGGGGTTGAAGCTTTCTTT
NA	TRBV18	TRBD2	TRBJ2-7	CASSANSGGDGEQYF	TGTGCCAGCTCGGCGAATAGCGGGGGCGATGGGGAGCAGTACTTC
NA	TRBV5-1	TRBD1	TRBJ2-3	CASSYPPPGTGADTQYF	TGCGCCAGCAGCTATCCGCCCCCCGGGACAGGGGCAGATACGCAGTATTTT
NA	TRBV7-9	TRBD1	TRBJ1-6	CASSHMTGLPSRNSPLHF	TGTGCCAGCAGCCATATGACAGGGTTGCCTTCTCGCAATTCACCCCTCCACTTT
once	TRBV18	NA	TRBJ2-1	CASSPSSNNEQFF	TGTGCCAGCTCACCATCGAGTAACAATGAGCAGTTCTTC
NA	TRBV5-1	NA	TRBJ2-3	CASSPLSSLRDTQYF	TGCGCCAGCAGCCCCTTAAGTAGTTTACGAGATACGCAGTATTTT
NA	TRBV9	NA	TRBJ1-2	CASSVQGRGGYTF	TGTGCCAGCAGCGTACAGGGAAGGGGGGGCTACACCTTC
NA	TRBV5-1	NA	TRBJ2-6	CASSLGRAITGANVLTF	TGCGCCAGCAGCTTGGGCAGGGCAATTACTGGGGCCAACGTCCTGACTTTC
NA	TRBV12-5	TRBD2	TRBJ2-2	CASGPLAGGPSPPGELFF	TGTGCTAGTGGCCCACTAGCGGGGGGACCCTCCCCCCCCGGGGAGCTGTTTTTT
few	TRBV18	NA	TRBJ2-3	CASSLTDTQYF	TGTGCCAGCTCTCTCACAGATACGCAGTATTTT
NA	TRBV6-1	NA	TRBJ2-3	CASSEPRVVGSFTQYF	TGTGCCAGCAGTGAACCCAGGGTTGTAGGCTCCTTTACGCAGTATTTT